This T cell receptor (beta chain) was profiled in a study of regulatory T cells in long-lasting Graves disease. Study at large: Treatment with antithyroid drugs for over 5 years, together with positive TSH receptor antibodies, meant persistent Graves' disease.

For TCR beta, libraries came from iRepertoire HTBI primers and Arm-PCR of CDR3 regions. TCRdb reprocessed the multiplex PCR reads via MiXCR and lists one record per CDR3 protein. This sample carries 350,000 to 500,000 distinct CDR3 sequences, 20% to 25% of them seen once, and the ten largest clones take 13% to 15%. Remarks on this clonotype: Its antigen is unidentified. A much larger clone differs from this one at a single base, so this may be a read error.

Regarding time point: persistent/refractory GD, antithyroid drugs over 5 years with positive TRAb. Researchers made the TCR library from RNA that was extracted from PBMCs. General study results and limits: The study found TRBV28, TRBJ1-2 and TRBJ2-5 favored in persistent disease.

There are 16 residues in the CDR3. Germline CDR1 LNHNV, CDR2 YYDKDF (reference sequence). The source is a female donor with Graves disease. The source material was peripheral blood mononuclear cells (PBMCs), sampled when the disease was refractory, from a patient treated with antithyroid drugs. The rearrangement links TRBV15 to TRBJ1-4; 7 nucleotides agree with TRBD1. DNA for the CDR3: TGTGCCACCAGCAGAGTCCCGGGACAGATTAATGGAAAACTGTTTTTT. Residues: CATSRVPGQINGKLFF. Looking up the rest from reference TRBV15 and TRBJ1-4 gives the full variable domain: DAMVIQNPRYQVTQFGKPVTLSCSQTLNHNVMYWYQQKSSQAPKLLFHYYDKDFNNEADTPDNFQSRRPNTSFCFLDIRSPGLGDTAMYLCATSRVPGQINGKLFFGSGTQLSVL.